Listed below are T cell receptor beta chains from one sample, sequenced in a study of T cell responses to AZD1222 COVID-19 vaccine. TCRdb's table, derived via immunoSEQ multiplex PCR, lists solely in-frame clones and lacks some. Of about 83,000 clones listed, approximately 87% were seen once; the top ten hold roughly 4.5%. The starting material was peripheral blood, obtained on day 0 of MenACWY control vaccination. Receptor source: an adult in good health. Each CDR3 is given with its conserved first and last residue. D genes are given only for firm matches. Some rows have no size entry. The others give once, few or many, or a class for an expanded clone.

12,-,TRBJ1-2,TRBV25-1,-,TGTGCCAGCAGTGAGACTGGCTGGGGCTACACCTTC,CASSETGWGYTF
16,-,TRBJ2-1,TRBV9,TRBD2,TGTGCCAGCAGCGCCCCAGCGGGAGGGCGGAGCAATGAGCAGTTCTTC,CASSAPAGGRSNEQFF
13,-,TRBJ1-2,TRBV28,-,TGTGCCAGCAGTTTACTACAGGGATCCGGCTACACCTTC,CASSLLQGSGYTF
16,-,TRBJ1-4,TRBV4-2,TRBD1,TGTGCCAGCAGCCAACCACGACAGGGGGAGAATGAAAAACTGTTTTTT,CASSQPRQGENEKLFF
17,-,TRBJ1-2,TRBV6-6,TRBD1,TGTGCCAGCAGTCAACTCTACAGGGGAAACGTCAACTATGGCTACACCTTC,CASSQLYRGNVNYGYTF
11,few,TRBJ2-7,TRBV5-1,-,TGCGCCAGCAGCTCCAACTACGAGCAGTACTTC,CASSSNYEQYF
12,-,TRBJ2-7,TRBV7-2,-,TGTGCCAGCAGCCAAACTAGCTACGAGCAGTACTTC,CASSQTSYEQYF
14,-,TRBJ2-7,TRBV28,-,TGTGCCAGCAGTCCTAGCGCGCCGGTGTTTGAGCAGTACTTC,CASSPSAPVFEQYF
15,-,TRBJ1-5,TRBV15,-,TGTGCCACCAGCAGAGATCATTTGGGGGTCCAGCCCCAGCATTTT,CATSRDHLGVQPQHF
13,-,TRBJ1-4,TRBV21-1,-,TGTGCCAGCAGCAAAGAAGTCCGTGAAAAACTGTTTTTT,CASSKEVREKLFF
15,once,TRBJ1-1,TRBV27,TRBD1,TGTGCCAGCAGCGTTCCGGGACAGGGAGGCACTGAAGCTTTCTTT,CASSVPGQGGTEAFF
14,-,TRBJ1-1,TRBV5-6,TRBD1,TGTGCCAGCAGCCATGACAGGGGGTTCACTGAAGCTTTCTTT,CASSHDRGFTEAFF
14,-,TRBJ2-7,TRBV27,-,TGTGCCAGCAGTCCTTTGGACCGCGCCTACGAGCAGTACTTC,CASSPLDRAYEQYF
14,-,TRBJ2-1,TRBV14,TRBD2,TGTGCCAGCAGCCTCCACTCGGGGGGAGGGGAGCAGTTCTTC,CASSLHSGGGEQFF
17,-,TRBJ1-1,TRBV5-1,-,TGCGCCAGCAGTGATCGACAGCCGTTTAGCATCAACACTGAAGCTTTCTTT,CASSDRQPFSINTEAFF
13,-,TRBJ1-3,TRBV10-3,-,TGTGCCATCAGGGCAGGGATGCCAGACACCATATATTTT,CAIRAGMPDTIYF
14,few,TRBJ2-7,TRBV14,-,TGTGCCAGCAGCTTTACGACAGGCGGCTACGAGCAGTACTTC,CASSFTTGGYEQYF
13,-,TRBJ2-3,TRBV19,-,TGTGCCAGTAGTATAGTTGTGGCGGATACGCAGTATTTT,CASSIVVADTQYF
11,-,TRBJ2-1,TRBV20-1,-,TGCAGTGCCGCCACCTACAATGAGCAGTTCTTC,CSAATYNEQFF
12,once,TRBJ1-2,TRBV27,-,TGTGCCAGCGGCCCCAGTCTGAGGGGCTACACCTTC,CASGPSLRGYTF
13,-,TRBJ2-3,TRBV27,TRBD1,TGTGCCAGCAGTGACAGGGTTACAGATACGCAGTATTTT,CASSDRVTDTQYF
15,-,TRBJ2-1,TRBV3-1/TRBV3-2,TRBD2,TGTGCCAGCAGCCAAGGGACTAGGCCACTCAATGAGCAGTTCTTC,CASSQGTRPLNEQFF
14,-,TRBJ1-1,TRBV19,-,TGTGCCACCATTCGACCGGGCCTGAACACTGAAGCTTTCTTT,CATIRPGLNTEAFF
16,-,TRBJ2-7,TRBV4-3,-,TGCGCCAGCAGCCCTTCGGCCCGGGGGCAATTGTACGAGCAGTACTTC,CASSPSARGQLYEQYF
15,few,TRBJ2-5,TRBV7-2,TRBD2,TGTGCCAGCAGCTTAGCGCGGCTAGCGGGAGAGACCCAGTACTTC,CASSLARLAGETQYF
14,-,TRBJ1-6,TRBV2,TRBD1,TGTGCCAGCAGAAACGACAGGGATAATTCACCCCTCCACTTT,CASRNDRDNSPLHF
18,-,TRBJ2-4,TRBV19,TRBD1,TGTGCCAGTAGTACCCAACCGACAGGGTCGGTTAGCAAAAACATTCAGTACTTC,CASSTQPTGSVSKNIQYF
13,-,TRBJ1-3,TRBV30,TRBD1,TGTGCCAGGGGGCGGGGGACTGGAAACACCATATATTTT,CARGRGTGNTIYF
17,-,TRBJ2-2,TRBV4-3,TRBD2,TGCGCCAGCAGCCAAGATGGGGGGAGGGCGTACACCGGGGAGCTGTTTTTT,CASSQDGGRAYTGELFF
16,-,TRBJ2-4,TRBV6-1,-,TGTGCCAGCAGTGAACCCGACTGGTTGGCCAAAAACATTCAGTACTTC,CASSEPDWLAKNIQYF
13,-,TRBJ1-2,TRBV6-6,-,TGTGCCAGCAGTTTGGGGGGCGCAGATGGCTACACCTTC,CASSLGGADGYTF
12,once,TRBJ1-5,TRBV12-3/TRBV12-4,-,TGTGCCAGCAGCTGGTTAGATCAGCCCCAGCATTTT,CASSWLDQPQHF
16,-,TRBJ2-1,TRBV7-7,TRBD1,TGTGCCAGCAGCTTAGGCGGGACAGGAATTGGCAATGAGCAGTTCTTC,CASSLGGTGIGNEQFF
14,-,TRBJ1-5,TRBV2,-,TGTGCCAGCAGTGAATGGGATACTAATCAGCCCCAGCATTTT,CASSEWDTNQPQHF
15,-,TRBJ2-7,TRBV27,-,TGTGCCAGCAGTTTAAGGGGCAGGCTCTCCTACGAGCAGTACTTC,CASSLRGRLSYEQYF
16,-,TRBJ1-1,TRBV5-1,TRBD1,TGCGCCAGCAGCTGGGGGGACAGGGGGCCGAACACTGAAGCTTTCTTT,CASSWGDRGPNTEAFF
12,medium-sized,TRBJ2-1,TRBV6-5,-,TGTGCCACCCGTTTTTCCTACAATGAGCAGTTCTTC,CATRFSYNEQFF
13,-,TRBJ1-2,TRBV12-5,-,TGTGCTAGTGGTTTGTCGACATCCCCTGGCTACACCTTC,CASGLSTSPGYTF
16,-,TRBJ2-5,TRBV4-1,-,TGCGCCAGCAGCCAAGATATTAATGCCAGGCAAGAGACCCAGTACTTC,CASSQDINARQETQYF
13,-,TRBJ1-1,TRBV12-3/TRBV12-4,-,TGTGCCAGCAGTTTTGGCGGGGGCACTGAAGCTTTCTTT,CASSFGGGTEAFF
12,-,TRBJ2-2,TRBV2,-,TGTGCCAGCAGCCAGGACACCGGGGAGCTGTTTTTT,CASSQDTGELFF
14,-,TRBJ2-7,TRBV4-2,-,TGTGCCAGCAGCCCCGGACCGGGGGCCTACGAGCAGTACTTC,CASSPGPGAYEQYF
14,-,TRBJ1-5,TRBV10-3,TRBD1,TGTGCCATCAGGGGGACAGGGGGCAATCAGCCCCAGCATTTT,CAIRGTGGNQPQHF
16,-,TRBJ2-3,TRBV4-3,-,TGCGCCAGCAGCCAAGAATTGGCTATCGGTACTGATACGCAGTATTTT,CASSQELAIGTDTQYF
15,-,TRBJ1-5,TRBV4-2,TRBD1,TGTGCCAGCAGCTACGGACAGGGCGACTATCAGCCCCAGCATTTT,CASSYGQGDYQPQHF
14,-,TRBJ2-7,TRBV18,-,TGTGCCAGCTCACTAGCGGCCGTAACCTACGAGCAGTACTTC,CASSLAAVTYEQYF
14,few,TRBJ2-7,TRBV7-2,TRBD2,TGTGCCAGCAAATTAACTAGCGTGTCCTACGAGCAGTACTTC,CASKLTSVSYEQYF
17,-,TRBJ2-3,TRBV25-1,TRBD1,TGTGCCAGCAGTGAATCCAGGGGGCTGGGCGGGACAGATACGCAGTATTTT,CASSESRGLGGTDTQYF
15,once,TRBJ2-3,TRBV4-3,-,TGCGCCAGCAGCCCAGGGGTGAGGAGCACAGATACGCAGTATTTT,CASSPGVRSTDTQYF
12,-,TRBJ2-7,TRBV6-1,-,TGTGCCAGCAGTGACAGGTATATCGAGCAGTACTTC,CASSDRYIEQYF
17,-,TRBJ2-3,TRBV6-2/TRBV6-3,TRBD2,TGTGCCAGCAGTTACTCGACGAAGCGGGAGTTCACAGATACGCAGTATTTT,CASSYSTKREFTDTQYF
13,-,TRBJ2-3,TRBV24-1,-,TGTGCCACGGCGGGGTCTAGCACAGATACGCAGTATTTT,CATAGSSTDTQYF
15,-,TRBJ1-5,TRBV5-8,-,TGTGCCAGCAGATCGGAATCCGGCTATGATCAGCCCCAGCATTTT,CASRSESGYDQPQHF
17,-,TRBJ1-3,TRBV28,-,TGTGCCAGCAGTCAGGCGGTTAATGGGGGCCCTGGAAACACCATATATTTT,CASSQAVNGGPGNTIYF